This T cell receptor beta chain derives from a study of graft-versus-host responses after intestinal transplantation. This clone appeared a few times. Notes on the study in general: High graft-versus-host to host-versus-graft T cell clonal ratios marked allografts of patients with graft-donor macrochimerism.

Co-plating was performed using roughly 200,000 CFSE-labeled responder cells and roughly 200,000 irradiated, violet-dye-labeled stimulator cells. Measured with immunoSEQ multiplex PCR; TCRdb has only the in-frame clones, and not every one. This table has 10,000 or so clones, roughly 30% appearing once. This specimen was alloreactive CD4+ T cells from a mixed lymphocyte reaction culture, taken before intestinal transplant. Subset defined: CFSE-low proliferating T cells sorted from roughly six-day pre-transplant mixed lymphocyte reaction (GvH or HvG direction). This TCR was recovered from a human patient who received an intestinal transplant.

CDR3 sequence: CASRLAGGLVTQYF. The CDR3, as DNA: TGTGCCAGCCGACTAGCGGGAGGCCTGGTTACGCAGTATTTT. The chain joins TRBV27 to TRBJ2-3; 13 bases fit TRBD2. Trimming cost V 8 bases and J 8 bases; bases outside gene matches: 7. This CDR3 has 14 amino acids. Germline V lookup: CDR1 MNHEY, CDR2 SMNVEV (reference sequence).